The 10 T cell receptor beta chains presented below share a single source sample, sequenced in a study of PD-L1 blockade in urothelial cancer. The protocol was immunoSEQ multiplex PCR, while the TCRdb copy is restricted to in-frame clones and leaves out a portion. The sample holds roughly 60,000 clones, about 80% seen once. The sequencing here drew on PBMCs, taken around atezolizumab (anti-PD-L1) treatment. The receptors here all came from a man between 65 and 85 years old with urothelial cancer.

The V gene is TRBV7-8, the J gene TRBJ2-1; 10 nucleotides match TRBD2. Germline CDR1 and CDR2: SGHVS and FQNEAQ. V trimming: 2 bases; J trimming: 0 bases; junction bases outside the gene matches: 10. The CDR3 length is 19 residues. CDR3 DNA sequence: TGTGCCAGCAGCTTACTAGGGCTAGCGGGAGTTCCCTCCTACAATGAGCAGTTCTTC. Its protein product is CASSLLGLAGVPSYNEQFF.

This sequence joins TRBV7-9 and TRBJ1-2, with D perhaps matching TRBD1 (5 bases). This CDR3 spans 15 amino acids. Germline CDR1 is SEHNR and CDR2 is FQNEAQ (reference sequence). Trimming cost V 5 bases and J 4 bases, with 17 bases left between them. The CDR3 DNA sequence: TGTGCCAGCAGCCTACAGACAGCCGAAGCCTATGGCTACACCTTC. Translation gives CASSLQTAEAYGYTF.

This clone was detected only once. DNA for the CDR3: TGTGCCAGCAACAGTCTAGCGGGAGAAGATACGCAGTATTTT. Residues: CASNSLAGEDTQYF. This rearrangement joins TRBV5-6 to TRBJ2-3; 10 nucleotides align to TRBD2. After removal of 6 bases from V and 5 bases from J, the junction contained 6 bases not matched to a gene. Germline V gives CDR1 SGHDT, CDR2 YYEEEE. CDR3 length: 14 residues.

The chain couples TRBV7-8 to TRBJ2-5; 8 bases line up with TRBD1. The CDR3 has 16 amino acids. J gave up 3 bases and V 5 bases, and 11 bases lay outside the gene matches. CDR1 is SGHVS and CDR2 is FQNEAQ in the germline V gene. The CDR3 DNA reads TGTGCCAGCAGCCCCGTGGGGACAGGAGGGAAAGAGACCCAGTACTTC. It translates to CASSPVGTGGKETQYF.

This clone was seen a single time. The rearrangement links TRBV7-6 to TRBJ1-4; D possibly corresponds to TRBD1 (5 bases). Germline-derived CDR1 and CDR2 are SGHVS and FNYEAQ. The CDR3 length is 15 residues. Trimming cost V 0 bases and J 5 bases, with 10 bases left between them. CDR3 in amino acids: CASSLAWAGNEKLFF. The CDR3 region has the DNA TGTGCCAGCAGCTTAGCCTGGGCAGGGAATGAAAAACTGTTTTTT.

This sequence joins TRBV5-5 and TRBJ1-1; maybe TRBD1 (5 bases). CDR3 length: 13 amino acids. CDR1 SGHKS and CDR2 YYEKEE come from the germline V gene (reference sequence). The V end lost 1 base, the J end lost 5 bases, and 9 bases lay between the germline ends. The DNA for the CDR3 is TGTGCCAGCAGCTTGCAGGGTGGGACTGAAGCTTTCTTT. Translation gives CASSLQGGTEAFF.

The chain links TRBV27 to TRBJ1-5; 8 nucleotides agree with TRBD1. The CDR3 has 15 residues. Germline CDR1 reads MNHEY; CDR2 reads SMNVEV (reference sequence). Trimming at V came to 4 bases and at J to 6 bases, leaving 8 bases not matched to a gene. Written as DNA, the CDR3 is TGTGCCAGCAGTTCTGGCAGGGGGCGCGGTCAGCCCCAGCATTTT. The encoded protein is CASSSGRGRGQPQHF.

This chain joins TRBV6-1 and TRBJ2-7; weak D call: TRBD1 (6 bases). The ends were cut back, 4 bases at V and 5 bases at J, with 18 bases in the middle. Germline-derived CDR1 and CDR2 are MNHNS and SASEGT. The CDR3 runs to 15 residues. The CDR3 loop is CASSGFTGNLHEQYF. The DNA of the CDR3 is TGTGCCAGCAGTGGCTTCACAGGGAACTTACACGAGCAGTACTTC.

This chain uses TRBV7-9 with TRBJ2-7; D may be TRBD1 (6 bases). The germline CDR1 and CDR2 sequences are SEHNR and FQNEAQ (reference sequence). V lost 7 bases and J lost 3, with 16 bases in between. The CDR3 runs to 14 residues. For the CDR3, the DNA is TGTGCCAGCACCCATGACAGGACCAACTACGAGCAGTACTTC. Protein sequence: CASTHDRTNYEQYF.

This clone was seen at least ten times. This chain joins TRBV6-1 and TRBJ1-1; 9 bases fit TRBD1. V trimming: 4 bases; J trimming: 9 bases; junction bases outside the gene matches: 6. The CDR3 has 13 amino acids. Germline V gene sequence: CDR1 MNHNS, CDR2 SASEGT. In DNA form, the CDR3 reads TGTGCCAGCAGTGTTGGGGGACAGGGAAAAGCTTTCTTT. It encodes CASSVGGQGKAFF.